A single sample gave rise to the 21 T cell receptor beta chains below, sequenced in a study of OX40 agonist ivuxolimab in advanced cancers. Assay: immunoSEQ multiplex PCR; the TCRdb copy retains only in-frame clones and omits some. Here the sample spans over 80,000 clones, 92% being singletons. This specimen was CD4+ or CD8+ T cells sorted from blood, taken in a trial of the OX40 agonist ivuxolimab. Receptor source: an adult with an advanced solid tumor such as melanoma, head and neck, liver or kidney cancer.

This CDR3 reads CASKRAPDTDTQYF. The CDR3 DNA is TGTGCCAGCAAAAGGGCCCCTGACACAGATACGCAGTATTTT. This chain joins TRBV6-4 and TRBJ2-3; no firm D call. Germline CDR1 MRHNA, CDR2 SNTAGT. Trimming left V 7 bases short and J 2 bases short, with 13 bases between. The CDR3 runs 14 residues.

The rearrangement uses TRBV2 and TRBJ2-1; TRBD2 matches 13 bases. Germline V lookup: CDR1 SNHLY, CDR2 FYNNEI. V lost 1 base to trimming and J lost 0 bases; unmatched junction nucleotides: 6. The CDR3 spans 19 residues. The CDR3 sequence: CASSEGRTSGRVSYNEQFF. The CDR3 bases are TGTGCCAGCAGTGAAGGGAGGACTAGCGGGAGAGTCTCCTACAATGAGCAGTTCTTC.

This chain joins TRBV7-3 and TRBJ2-1, with 7 bases fitting TRBD2. The CDR3 consists of 15 residues. Looked up from germline, CDR1 is SGHTA and CDR2 is FQGTGA. V was clipped by 5 bases and J by 3 bases; unmatched bases: 7. The CDR3, as DNA: TGTGCCAGCAGCCTTGGACCTAGCGGCTACAATGAGCAGTTCTTC. This gives the protein CASSLGPSGYNEQFF.

This sequence joins TRBV21-1 and TRBJ2-5. TRBV21-1 is flagged as a pseudogene. There are 12 residues in the CDR3. The chain's CDR3 is CASSKKGETQYF. The DNA of the CDR3 is TGTGCCAGCAGCAAAAAAGGAGAGACCCAGTACTTC.

This clone occurred once. V is TRBV11-3 and J is TRBJ2-7, with TRBD2 matching 7 bases. V trimming: 1 base; J trimming: 1 base; junction bases outside the gene matches: 4. From germline, CDR1 is SGHNT and CDR2 YENEEA. This CDR3 comprises 15 residues. This CDR3 reads CASSLGLADSYEQYF. Written as DNA, the CDR3 is TGTGCCAGCAGCTTAGGGCTAGCGGATTCCTACGAGCAGTACTTC.

The chain couples TRBV7-9 to TRBJ2-7, with D perhaps TRBD2 (5 bases). V was trimmed by 6 bases and J by 5 bases, leaving 14 bases between them. Germline loops: CDR1 SEHNR, CDR2 FQNEAQ (reference sequence). This CDR3 spans 13 amino acids. CDR3: CASRRTGADEQYF. In DNA, the CDR3 is TGTGCCAGCAGAAGGACTGGAGCGGACGAGCAGTACTTC.

This clone was recorded only once. This chain joins TRBV5-8 and TRBJ2-7; D might be TRBD1 (5 bases). The ends were cut back, 2 bases at V and 2 bases at J, with 8 bases in the middle. The germline V gene encodes CDR1 SGHTS and CDR2 YDEGEE. CDR3 length: 13 residues. The CDR3 nucleotides are TGTGCCAGCAGCTTCGACAGTCCCTACGAGCAGTACTTC. It codes for CASSFDSPYEQYF.

This clone was seen a single time. The rearrangement links TRBV9 to TRBJ2-5; D not resolved. The J call is doubtful: the DNA matches TRBJ2-7 better. The CDR3 is made up of 16 amino acids. CDR1 SGDLS and CDR2 YYNGEE come from the germline V gene. CDR3 in amino acids: CASSPHSGLLGSEQYF. CDR3 nucleotide sequence: TGTGCCAGCAGCCCCCACTCCGGGCTACTGGGAAGCGAGCAGTACTTC.

The chain joins TRBV5-1 to TRBJ2-7, with 8 bases aligning to TRBD2. This CDR3 is built from 13 residues. Trimming at V came to 1 base and at J to 7 bases, leaving 4 bases not matched to a gene. Looked up from germline, CDR1 is SGHRS and CDR2 is YFSETQ. Here the CDR3 reads CASSLIGGGEQYF. CDR3 nucleotide sequence: TGCGCCAGCAGCTTGATAGGCGGGGGGGAGCAGTACTTC. The entire variable domain, with the rest obtained from reference TRBV5-1 and TRBJ2-7, is as follows: KAGVTQTPRYLIKTRGQQVTLSCSPISGHRSVSWYQQTPGQGLQFLFEYFSETQRNKGNFPGRFSGRQFSNSRSEMNVSTLELGDSALYLCASSLIGGGEQYFGPGTRLTVT.

Worth noting for this clone: The same CDR3 arises from other DNA sequences in this sample as well. V is TRBV27 and J is TRBJ2-3; D possibly corresponds to TRBD2 (5 bases). Trimming shortened V by 7 bases and J by 0 bases, and 8 bases separated the two germline ends. The length of the CDR3 is 13 residues. Germline-derived CDR1 and CDR2 are MNHEY and SMNVEV (reference sequence). CDR3: CASKRFSTDTQYF. The DNA of the CDR3 is TGTGCCAGCAAGCGGTTTAGCACAGATACGCAGTATTTT.

This clone was seen only once. V and J are TRBV6-6 and TRBJ1-2; possibly TRBD1 for D (5 bases). V lost 3 bases to trimming and J lost 7 bases, with 9 bases between them. The CDR3 totals 12 residues. Germline V gene data show CDR1 as MNHNY and CDR2 as SVGAGI (reference sequence). The CDR3 sequence is CASSYWGGGYTF. As DNA, the CDR3 is TGTGCCAGCAGTTATTGGGGCGGTGGCTACACCTTC.

The chain carries TRBV5-1 and TRBJ1-1, with 8 positions matching TRBD1. This CDR3 comprises 15 residues. CDR1 is SGHRS and CDR2 is YFSETQ in the germline V gene. Losses at the gene ends were 3 bases for V and 4 bases for J; bases not matched to a gene: 8. This CDR3 is CASSSQGGFVTEAFF. CDR3 DNA sequence: TGCGCCAGCAGCTCACAGGGGGGGTTTGTCACTGAAGCTTTCTTT.

The V and J genes are TRBV21-1 and TRBJ2-7; TRBD1, as called in the table, went unchecked against the DNA. TRBV21-1 corresponds to a pseudogene. This CDR3 has 15 residues. In DNA, the CDR3 is TGTGCCAGCAGCCCCCAGGGACAGGGGGAAGTCGAGCAGTACTTC. It specifies CASSPQGQGEVEQYF.

The J gene is TRBJ2-1, the V gene TRBV5-1; 10 bases fit TRBD1. V gave up 4 bases and J gave up 7 bases; unmatched junction bases: 11. The CDR3 loop spans 16 amino acids. Germline CDR1 SGHRS, CDR2 YFSETQ. CDR3 loop: CASSGTGQGTVNEQFF. The CDR3 nucleotides are TGCGCCAGCAGCGGAACGGGACAGGGGACTGTAAATGAGCAGTTCTTC.

The chain joins TRBV2 to TRBJ2-2; D is uncertain. The CDR3 length is 11 residues. Trimming left V 5 bases short and J 6 bases short, with 4 bases between. Germline CDR1 SNHLY, CDR2 FYNNEI. The CDR3 protein is CASSLAGELFF. The DNA for the CDR3 is TGTGCCAGCAGTCTGGCCGGGGAGCTGTTTTTT.

The chain recombines TRBV23-1 with TRBJ2-6; D is tentatively TRBD1 or TRBD2 (5 bases each). TRBV23-1 is sorted into the ORF group, with uncertain function. The CDR3 is made up of 11 amino acids. Trimming removed 3 bases at V and 12 bases at J, with 6 bases between. DNA of the CDR3: TGCGCCAGCAGTCACGGGACCGTCCTGACTTTC. Translated: CASSHGTVLTF.

This clone was counted a single time. The chain recombines TRBV5-4 with TRBJ2-7, with TRBD2 matching 7 bases. From germline, CDR1 is SGHNT and CDR2 YYREEE (reference sequence). V lost 0 bases, J lost 4 bases, and 7 bases stayed unmatched. The CDR3 extends over 15 amino acids. The CDR3, as DNA: TGTGCCAGCAGCTTGGAACTAGCGACATCGTACGAGCAGTACTTC. Encoded protein: CASSLELATSYEQYF. Supplemented by reference TRBV5-4 and TRBJ2-7, the full variable domain reads ETGVTQSPTHLIKTRGQQVTLRCSSQSGHNTVSWYQQALGQGPQFIFQYYREEENGRGNFPPRFSGLQFPNYSSELNVNALELDDSALYLCASSLELATSYEQYFGPGTRLTVT.

This rearrangement joins TRBV7-9 to TRBJ2-3; maybe TRBD2 (6 bases). The CDR3 runs to 14 residues. Trimming stripped 2 bases from V and 0 bases from J, with 6 bases between. Germline V gene sequence: CDR1 SEHNR, CDR2 FQNEAQ (reference sequence). This CDR3 reads CASSLSGSTDTQYF. CDR3 DNA: TGTGCCAGCAGCTTAAGCGGGAGCACAGATACGCAGTATTTT.

The chain couples TRBV6-1 to TRBJ1-1, with D uncertain. Germline loops: CDR1 MNHNS, CDR2 SASEGT. V was shortened by 3 bases and J by 1 base, with 12 bases between the two germline ends. The CDR3 is 15 residues long. This CDR3 is CASSEVAPKNTEAFF. DNA of the CDR3: TGTGCCAGCAGTGAGGTAGCCCCTAAGAACACTGAAGCTTTCTTT.

This clone has only one observation. The V gene is TRBV11-1, the J gene TRBJ2-5, with a tentative D call TRBD1 (6 bases). Germline V gene sequence: CDR1 SGHAT, CDR2 FQDESV (reference sequence). This CDR3 comprises 13 residues. V shed 2 bases and J shed 3 bases, with 7 bases lying between them. The CDR3 protein is CASSLPGEETQYF. CDR3 sequence (DNA): TGTGCCAGCAGCTTACCAGGGGAAGAGACCCAGTACTTC.

The rearrangement uses TRBV7-9 and TRBJ2-7, with 14 bases lining up with TRBD2. The CDR3 has 16 residues. Trimming removed 5 bases from V and 4 bases from J; junction bases left unmatched: 7. The germline V gene has CDR1 SEHNR and CDR2 FQNEAQ (reference sequence). The CDR3: CASSMGLAGELYEQYF. In DNA, the CDR3 is TGTGCCAGCAGCATGGGACTAGCGGGAGAGCTTTACGAGCAGTACTTC.